These T cell receptor beta chains were read from a single sample in a study of blood T cell repertoires in COVID-19. Generated by immunoSEQ multiplex PCR, the TCRdb table keeps only in-frame clones and is missing some. The sample lists about 140,000 clones; 65% to 80% were seen once. The sample taken for sequencing was peripheral blood. The receptor set was obtained from a woman aged 55-69 years with acute or convalescent COVID-19. Both conserved end residues are part of each CDR3. The D gene is left open where the match is weak. Part of the rows lack a size; the others show once, few, many or a class for expanded clones.

clone_size j_call d_call v_call cdr3_nt cdr3_aa
NA TRBJ2-3 NA TRBV28 TGTGCCAGCAGTTTGGCCGGGGTGACAGATACGCAGTATTTT CASSLAGVTDTQYF
few TRBJ2-7 NA TRBV7-8 TGTGCCAGCAGCTTAGAGGCAGGGGATTCGTTTGAGCAGTACTTC CASSLEAGDSFEQYF
NA TRBJ1-5 NA TRBV27 TGTGCCAGCAGTCTACAGGGTTGGAATCAGCCCCAGCATTTT CASSLQGWNQPQHF
once TRBJ2-3 NA TRBV5-1 TGCGCCAGCAGCCAAAGACAAGGCCCCTCCGATACGCAGTATTTT CASSQRQGPSDTQYF
NA TRBJ2-1 NA TRBV23-1 TGCGCCAGCAGTCAAAGAGCTCGTAATGAGCAGTTCTTC CASSQRARNEQFF
NA TRBJ2-1 TRBD1 TRBV18 TGTGCCAGCTCACGGGGACAGGGTGATGATGAGCAGTTCTTC CASSRGQGDDEQFF
NA TRBJ2-5 NA TRBV3-1/TRBV3-2 TGTGCCAGCAGCCAAGTAGAGGCCGATCAAGAGACCCAGTACTTC CASSQVEADQETQYF
NA TRBJ1-1 NA TRBV30 TGTGCCTGGGTTAACAGGGTCGTGGGGTACACTGAAGCTTTCTTT CAWVNRVVGYTEAFF
NA TRBJ1-5 TRBD1 TRBV19 TGTGCCAGTAGTATAGTTTCCGGGACAGGGGTAGGACAGCCCCAGCATTTT CASSIVSGTGVGQPQHF
NA TRBJ2-1 TRBD2 TRBV29-1 TGCAGCGTTGGACTAGCGGGAGAAGGAGAGCAGTTCTTC CSVGLAGEGEQFF
few TRBJ1-6 NA TRBV15 TGTGCCACCAGCAGAGGAGAGAGCTCCTATAATTCACCCCTCCACTTT CATSRGESSYNSPLHF
NA TRBJ2-3 TRBD2 TRBV5-1 TGCGCCAGCAGCTTGGCCGGTGCGGGAGCACCAGATACGCAGTATTTT CASSLAGAGAPDTQYF
once TRBJ2-7 NA TRBV5-8 TGTGCCAGCAGCTTAAAGGGGGACGAGCAGTACTTC CASSLKGDEQYF
NA TRBJ2-5 TRBD1 TRBV5-4 TGTGCCAGCAGCCCGGTGGGACAGGGACAAGAGACCCAGTACTTC CASSPVGQGQETQYF
NA TRBJ2-3 TRBD1 TRBV28 TGTGCCAGCAGTTTCACAGGGGTCAGCACAGATACGCAGTATTTT CASSFTGVSTDTQYF